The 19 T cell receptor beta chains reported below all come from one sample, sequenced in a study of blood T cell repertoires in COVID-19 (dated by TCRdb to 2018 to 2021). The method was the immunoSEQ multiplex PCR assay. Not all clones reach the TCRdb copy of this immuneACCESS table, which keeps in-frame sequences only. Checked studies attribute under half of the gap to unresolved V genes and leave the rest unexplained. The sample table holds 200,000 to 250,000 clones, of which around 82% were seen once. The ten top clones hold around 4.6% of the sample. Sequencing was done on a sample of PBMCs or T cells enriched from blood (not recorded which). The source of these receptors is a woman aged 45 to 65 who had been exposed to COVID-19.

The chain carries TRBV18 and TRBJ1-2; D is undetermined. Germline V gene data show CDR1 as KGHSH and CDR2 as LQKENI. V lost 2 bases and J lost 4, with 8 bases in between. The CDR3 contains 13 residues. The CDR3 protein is CASSPSTGYGYTF. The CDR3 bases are TGTGCCAGCTCACCAAGTACCGGCTATGGCTACACCTTC.

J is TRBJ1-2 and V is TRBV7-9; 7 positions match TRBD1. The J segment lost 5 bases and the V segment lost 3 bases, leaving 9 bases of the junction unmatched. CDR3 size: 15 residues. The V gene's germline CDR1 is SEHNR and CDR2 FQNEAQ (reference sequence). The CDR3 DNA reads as TGTGCCAGCAGCTTCGTTACAGGGGAAGGGTATGGCTACACCTTC. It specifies CASSFVTGEGYGYTF.

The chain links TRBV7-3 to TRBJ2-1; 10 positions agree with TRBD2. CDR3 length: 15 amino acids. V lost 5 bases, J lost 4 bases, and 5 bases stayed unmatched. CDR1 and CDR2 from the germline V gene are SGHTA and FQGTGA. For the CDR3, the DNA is TGTGCCAGCAGCCAAGCGGGGGGGCGATACAATGAGCAGTTCTTC. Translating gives CASSQAGGRYNEQFF.

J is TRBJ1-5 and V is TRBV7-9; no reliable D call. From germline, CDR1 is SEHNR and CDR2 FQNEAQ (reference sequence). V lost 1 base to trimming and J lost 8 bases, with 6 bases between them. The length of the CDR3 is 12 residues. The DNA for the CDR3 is TGTGCCAGCAGCTTAGGGCTCGAGCCCCAGCATTTT. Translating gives CASSLGLEPQHF.

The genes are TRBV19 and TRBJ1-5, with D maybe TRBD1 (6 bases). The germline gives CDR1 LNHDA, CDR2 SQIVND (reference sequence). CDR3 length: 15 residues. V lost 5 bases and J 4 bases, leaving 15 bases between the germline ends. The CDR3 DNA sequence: TGTGCCAGTAGTGATCTAAGAGGGGGAAATCAGCCCCAGCATTTT. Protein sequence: CASSDLRGGNQPQHF.

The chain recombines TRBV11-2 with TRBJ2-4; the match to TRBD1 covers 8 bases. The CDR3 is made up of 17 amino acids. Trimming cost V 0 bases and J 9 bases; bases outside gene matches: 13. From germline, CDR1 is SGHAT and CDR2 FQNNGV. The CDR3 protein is CASSLETPVGQGVIQYF. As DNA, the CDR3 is TGTGCCAGCAGCTTAGAGACCCCTGTAGGACAGGGCGTCATTCAGTACTTC.

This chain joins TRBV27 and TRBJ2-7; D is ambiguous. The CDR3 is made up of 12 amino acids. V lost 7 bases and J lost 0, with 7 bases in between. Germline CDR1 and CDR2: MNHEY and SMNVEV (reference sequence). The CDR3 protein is CASTTASYEQYF. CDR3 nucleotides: TGTGCCAGCACCACAGCCTCCTACGAGCAGTACTTC.

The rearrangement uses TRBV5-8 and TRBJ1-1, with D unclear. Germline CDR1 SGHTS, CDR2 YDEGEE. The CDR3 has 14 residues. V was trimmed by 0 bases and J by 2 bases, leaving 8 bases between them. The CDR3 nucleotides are TGTGCCAGCAGCTTGGTGTCGGTTAACACTGAAGCTTTCTTT. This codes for CASSLVSVNTEAFF.

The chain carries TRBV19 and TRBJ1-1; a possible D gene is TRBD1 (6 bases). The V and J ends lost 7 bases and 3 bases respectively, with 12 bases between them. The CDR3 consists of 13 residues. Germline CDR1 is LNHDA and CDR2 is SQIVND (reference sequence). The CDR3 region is CASTRDKDTEAFF. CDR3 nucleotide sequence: TGTGCCAGTACTCGGGACAAAGACACTGAAGCTTTCTTT.

The CDR3 coding sequence is TGCGCCAGCAGCTCGGACAGTAACACAGATACGCAGTATTTT. Its protein product is CASSSDSNTDTQYF. The chain has TRBV5-1 and TRBJ2-3, with TRBD1 as a possible D gene (6 bases). The CDR3 sequence is 14 residues long. Per germline, CDR1 SGHRS and CDR2 YFSETQ. Between the trimmed V and J ends, which lost 3 bases and 2 bases, there was a span of 10 bases.

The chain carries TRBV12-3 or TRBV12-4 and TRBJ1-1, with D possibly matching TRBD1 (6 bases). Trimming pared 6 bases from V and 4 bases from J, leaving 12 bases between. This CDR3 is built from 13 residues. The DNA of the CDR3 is TGTGCCAGCAGCACGAAAGGGGGCACTGAAGCTTTCTTT. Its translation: CASSTKGGTEAFF.

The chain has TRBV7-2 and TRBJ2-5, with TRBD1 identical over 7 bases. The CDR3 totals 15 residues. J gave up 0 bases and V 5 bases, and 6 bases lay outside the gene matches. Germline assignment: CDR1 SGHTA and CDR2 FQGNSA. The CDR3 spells CASSRRTGHQETQYF. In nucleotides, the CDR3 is TGTGCCAGCAGCCGTAGGACAGGCCACCAAGAGACCCAGTACTTC.

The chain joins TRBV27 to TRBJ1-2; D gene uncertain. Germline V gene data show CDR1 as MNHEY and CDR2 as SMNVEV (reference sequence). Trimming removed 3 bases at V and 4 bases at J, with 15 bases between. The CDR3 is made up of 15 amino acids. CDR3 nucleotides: TGTGCCAGCAGTTTTACCCATGGACTGATCTATGGCTACACCTTC. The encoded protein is CASSFTHGLIYGYTF.

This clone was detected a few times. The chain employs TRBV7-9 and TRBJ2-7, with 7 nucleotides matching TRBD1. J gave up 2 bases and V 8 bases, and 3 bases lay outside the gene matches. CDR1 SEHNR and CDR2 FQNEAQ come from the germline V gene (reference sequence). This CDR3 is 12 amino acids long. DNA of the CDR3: TGTGCCAGCGGAGACAGGGCCTACGAGCAGTACTTC. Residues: CASGDRAYEQYF. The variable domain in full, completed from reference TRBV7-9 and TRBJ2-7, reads DTGVSQNPRHKITKRGQNVTFRCDPISEHNRLYWYRQTLGQGPEFLTYFQNEAQLEKSRLLSDRFSAERPKGSFSTLEIQRTEQGDSAMYLCASGDRAYEQYFGPGTRLTVT.

The CDR3 DNA is TGTGCCAGCAGCTTAGATGGTAATAGCGGGGGGGCGGATGAGCAGTTCTTC. Translating it yields CASSLDGNSGGADEQFF. The chain carries TRBV7-2 and TRBJ2-1, with TRBD2 matching over 11 bases. Germline CDR1 is SGHTA and CDR2 is FQGNSA. The CDR3 contains 17 residues. V lost 1 base to trimming and J lost 8 bases; unmatched junction nucleotides: 10.

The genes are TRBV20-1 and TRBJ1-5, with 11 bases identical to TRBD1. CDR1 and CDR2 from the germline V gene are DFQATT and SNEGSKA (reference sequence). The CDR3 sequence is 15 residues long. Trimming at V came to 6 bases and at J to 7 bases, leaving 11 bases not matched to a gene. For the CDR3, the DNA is TGCAGTGCCAGTAGGTTGGGACAGGGGGACCAGCCCCAGCATTTT. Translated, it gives CSASRLGQGDQPQHF.

The CDR3 protein is CASSEVWLVETQYF. The CDR3 nucleotides read TGTGCCAGCAGTGAAGTATGGCTAGTAGAGACCCAGTACTTC. The chain combines TRBV6-1 with TRBJ2-5; D is uncertain. The V end was cut by 1 base, the J end by 4 bases, with 10 bases between. Germline assignment: CDR1 MNHNS and CDR2 SASEGT. The CDR3 is 14 amino acids.

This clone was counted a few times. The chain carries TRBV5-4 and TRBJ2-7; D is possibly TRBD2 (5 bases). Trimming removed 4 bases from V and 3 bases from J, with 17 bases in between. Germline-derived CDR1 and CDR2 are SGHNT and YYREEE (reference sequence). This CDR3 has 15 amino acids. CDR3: CASSPPGIQNYEQYF. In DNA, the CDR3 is TGTGCCAGCAGCCCACCGGGGATACAAAACTACGAGCAGTACTTC.

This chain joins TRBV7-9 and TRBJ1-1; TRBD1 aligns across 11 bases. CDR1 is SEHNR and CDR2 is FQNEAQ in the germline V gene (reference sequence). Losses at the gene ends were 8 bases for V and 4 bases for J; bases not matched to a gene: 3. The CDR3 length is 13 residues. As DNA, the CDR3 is TGTGCCAGCTTCGGGACAGGGGGCACTGAAGCTTTCTTT. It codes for CASFGTGGTEAFF.